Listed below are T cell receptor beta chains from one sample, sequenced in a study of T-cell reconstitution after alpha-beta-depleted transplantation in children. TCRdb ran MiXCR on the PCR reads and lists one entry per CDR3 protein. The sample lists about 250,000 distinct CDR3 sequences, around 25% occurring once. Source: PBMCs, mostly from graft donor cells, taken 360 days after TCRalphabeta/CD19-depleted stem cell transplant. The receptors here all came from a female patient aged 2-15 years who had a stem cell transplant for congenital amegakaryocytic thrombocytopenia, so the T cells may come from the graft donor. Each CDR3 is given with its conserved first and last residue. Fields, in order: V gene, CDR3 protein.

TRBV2 CASQIASPSYNEQFF
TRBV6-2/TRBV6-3 CASSYSPDRARWGAPSGNTIYF
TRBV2 CASRPTGAGANVLTF
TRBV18 CASSPRGGVVDTEAFF
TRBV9 CASSPLAEETQYF
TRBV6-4 CASNGTGTLQTTDTIYF
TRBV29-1 CSVAGGFDGAGELFF
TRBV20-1 CSALSGSYNEQFF
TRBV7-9 CASSGRASSYEQYF
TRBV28 CASSSRRGNEKLFF
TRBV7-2 CASSLGTGSTEAFF
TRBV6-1 CASSETGTDKKSDYEQYF
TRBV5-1 CASSWRMDSQETQYF
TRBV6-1 CASSGVGGISGNTDTQYF
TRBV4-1 CASSQGQGWGEQFF
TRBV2 CASMLLGLAGFEQFF
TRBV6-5 CASRAGRDIRYF
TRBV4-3 CASSQDRRGQTEAFF
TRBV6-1 CASLLYALYGYTF
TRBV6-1 CASSGQGEGYGYTF
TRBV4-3 CASSQGGLAASYEQYF
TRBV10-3 CAISDRHLSYEQYF
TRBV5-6 CASSSPRGRSEQYF
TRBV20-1 CSAPPRGGRTDTQYF
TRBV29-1 CSVETPRTDTQYF
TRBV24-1 CATSDLGLAGEQFF
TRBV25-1 CASSESRQGWSYNEQFF
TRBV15 CATWEPSNQPQHF
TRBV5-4 CATAPGTGMNTEAFF
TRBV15 CATSRVSYRVQETQYF
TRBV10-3 CAISEAGQGIGELFF
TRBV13 CASTVWAGEAFF
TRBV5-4 CASSLSGEQYF
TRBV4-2 CASSQVGPIQETQYF
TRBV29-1 CSVEDPDSYGYTF
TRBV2 CASSEARRNEQFF
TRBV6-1 CASRDRGGGYEQYF
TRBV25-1 CASSSISYEQYF
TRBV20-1 CSFWGKAGGPTDTQYF
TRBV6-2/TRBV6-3 CASSSGTAPGQETQYF
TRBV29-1 CSVAPTGGQPQHF
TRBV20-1 CSATGQGNASPLHF